This T cell receptor beta chain appears in the sequencing data of a study of vaccination effects on CD4 cells after COVID-19. About this clone itself: Its antigen is still unknown.

Whole-study findings and limits: Sampling in the study covered few convalescent patients and included no early post-infection timepoints. In healthy vaccinees, only 1 of 255 vaccine-induced clones cross-reacted with common cold coronaviruses.

V shed 4 bases and J shed 13 bases, with 14 bases lying between them. Germline CDR1 is GTSNPN and CDR2 is SVGIG (reference sequence). This CDR3 is built from 12 residues. The method was immunoSEQ multiplex PCR; TCRdb's version includes in-frame clones alone and lacks a portion of them. The sample gives roughly 50,000 clones, roughly 79% of which show up once; less than 7.5% is in the top ten. Pools of viral peptides were used by the ViraFEST assay to expand antigen-specific CD4+ T cells ahead of sequencing. It was after approximately 11 days of culture that CD4+ T cells were isolated. Negative nucleocapsid antibody tests before and after vaccination confirmed no previous SARS-CoV-2 infection. They grew around 2.2 million PBMC in each well, adding about 10 IU/ml IL-2 and 10 ug/ml peptides. At days 3 and 7, half of the medium was exchanged for IL-2 medium.

This sequence originates from a human donor who received a COVID-19 vaccine. The J gene is TRBJ1-6, the V gene TRBV30, with D unclear. The input for sequencing was CD4+ T cells from PBMCs cultured with HCoV-OC43 spike peptides, taken before COVID-19 vaccination. Subset indicated: HCoV-OC43 spike overlapping peptide pool stimulation. CDR3: CAWNGGVPPLHF. The CDR3 coding sequence is TGTGCCTGGAATGGAGGCGTCCCGCCCCTCCACTTT.